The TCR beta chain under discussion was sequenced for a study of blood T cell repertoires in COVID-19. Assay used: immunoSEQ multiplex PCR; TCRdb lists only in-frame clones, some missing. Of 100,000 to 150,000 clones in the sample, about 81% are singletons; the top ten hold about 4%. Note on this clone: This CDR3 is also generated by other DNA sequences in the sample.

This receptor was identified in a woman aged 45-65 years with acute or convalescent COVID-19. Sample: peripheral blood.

The CDR3 region has the DNA TGTGCCAGCAGCTTGGGACAGGGTAATGAAAAACTGTTTTTT. It specifies CASSLGQGNEKLFF. The chain recombines TRBV7-9 with TRBJ1-4; TRBD1 matches at 9 bases. V lost 3 bases to trimming and J lost 4 bases; unmatched junction nucleotides: 0. The CDR3 sequence is 14 residues long. Germline CDR1 SEHNR, CDR2 FQNEAQ (reference sequence).